This record looks at one T cell receptor beta chain sequence and its context. The antigen it recognizes is unknown. Base qualities were left out, and no much larger clone turns up one base away. Using the deep immunoSEQ assay, multiplex PCR amplified TCR CDR3 regions from genomic DNA. Extracted genomic DNA from each cell subset was distributed evenly across all wells of several immunoSEQ 96-well plates, and each plate was treated as a replicate. For sorted subsets, each replicate PCR was loaded with about 0.2 ug genomic DNA, equivalent to approximately 33,000 T cell genomes. Purified libraries were quantified with a Qubit 3.0 fluorometer, sized on a Bioanalyzer 2100, and re-quantified with the KAPA Library Quantification kit. A separate single-read 150-cycle Illumina NextSeq 550 flow cell was used to sequence each immunoSEQ 96-well plate. On the authors' methods: Because only junctional sequences without quality scores were contained in the immunoSEQ output, filtering matching that applied to full-length reads could not be performed. To assign V/J genes and CDR3, sequences were annotated against IMGT germline references using PyIR, a Python wrapper for IgBLAST v1.9. Reads were removed for weak V/J assignments (E-value above 1e-6), missing CDR3, stop codons, out-of-frame junctions, or ambiguous translated residues. V3J clonotypes were defined by identical inferred V gene, J gene, and CDR3 amino acid sequence. Percentage overlap between repertoires was calculated by dividing the number of shared unique clonotypes by the size of the smaller repertoire. Richness of each repertoire was evaluated using RTK rarefaction, the Chao1 estimator, and Recon v2.1 estimates of unobserved clonotypes. For all TCRbeta clonotypes obtained by the gDNA method from a few donors, generation probabilities were computed with OLGA. Sourced from immuneACCESS, this table was stored by TCRdb with only in-frame sequences that have V and J called. A share of the clones is absent; for the studies checked, an unresolved V gene accounts for under half, and the remainder has no known explanation. The DNA was the basis for D and trimming; V, J and clone size are from that table. The sample table shows 2 million to 2.5 million clones, and about 90% are seen once. The ten largest make up around 0.4% of the sample.

This entry is derived from a study of shared clonotypes between healthy human individuals (dated by TCRdb to 2019 to 2021). Background for the entire study: A few men and two women, aged 18 to 49 years, made up the cohort. For each donor, CD4 naive and CD4 memory were each run on three plates, CD8 naive on two plates, and CD8 memory on one plate. To estimate repertoire size and how much clonotypes are shared between individuals, the study performed deep sequencing of blood TCR repertoires from about five healthy adults. To increase sequencing depth and limit assay-specific biases, TCR repertoire library preparation and sequencing were carried out by different laboratories using diverse techniques. Per donor, leukapheresis produced somewhere between about 0.8 and 9 billion PBMCs. What the authors observed across the whole study: Naive subsets generally had larger estimated clonotype richness than memory subsets. Sampling was limited to blood, and TCR repertoires in tissue likely differ from TCR repertoires in blood. Pairwise subsampling led to the expectation that sequencing depth would affect the degree of clonotype sharing among donors. Because the study included a small number of donors, the genetic and exposure-history diversity represented was limited. Even with the large sequencing depth, rarefaction of the sorted-subset datasets indicated that sequencing was incomplete. Compared with non-shared clonotypes, the clonotypes found in all four sorted-subset donors had higher generation probabilities. Sharing across four donors was observed for about 5% of naive CD4, around 3.5% of naive CD8, 2% to 2.5% of memory CD4, and less than 0.45% of memory CD8 clonotypes.

The donors were healthy, HIV-negative adults with no recently reported acute infections or vaccinations. All donors were Caucasian adults living in Nashville, Tennessee, USA. Magnetic negative selection was used to enrich CD4+ T cells, after which naive cells were positively selected on CD45RA and the negative fraction became the memory subset. Blood was obtained by leukapheresis, after which PBMCs were separated by Ficoll-Histopaque density gradient centrifugation and cryopreserved in liquid nitrogen vapor phase. Analytical flow cytometry was used to check the purity and quantity of each magnetically sorted T cell population. From each sorted fraction, genomic DNA was isolated and quantified by UV absorbance on a Nanodrop 2000c. This TCR came from a young man in good health. Some clones in this sample may be carry-over from other donors' samples. Sequencing was carried out using naive CD4+ T cells from PBMCs. What this sample's cell subset or site label stands for: CD45RA+ positively selected.

The CDR3 in this case is CASSLGTSGYTEAFF. Read as DNA, the sequence is TGTGCCAGCAGCTTGGGGACATCGGGGTACACTGAAGCTTTCTTT. The chain is made from TRBV7-3 and TRBJ1-1, with a tentative D gene TRBD1 over 6 matching bases. The CDR3 starts with the cysteine, ends with the phenylalanine, and has 15 residues. The DNA shown is the 45-base CDR3, in frame from base 1. V gives up 3 bases and J gives up 3 bases, and the segment between their germline ends measures 14 bases. The germline V gene gives CDR1 as SGHTA and CDR2 as FQGTGA.